The T cell receptor beta chain described here comes from a study of blood T cell repertoires in COVID-19. Study-wide context: Collection of acute and convalescent COVID-19 samples took place in the United States, Italy and Spain.

Seattle patients were enrolled while actively infected and followed longitudinally. Germline V CDR1 and CDR2: LNHDA, SQIVND (reference sequence). This CDR3 region has 13 residues. V shed 2 bases and J shed 1 base, with 6 bases lying between them. Authors' processing steps: Reference gene primers were amplified, and this amplification served to estimate nucleated cell counts. The table came from immunoSEQ multiplex PCR; TCRdb's copy has only in-frame clones and leaves some out. D and trimming were read from the DNA, whereas the V and J calls and clone size are those reported in that table. There are some 130,000 clones in the sample; around nine tenths occur only once, and 4.3% lies in the top ten. This clone is a singleton in its sample.

The receptor's source is a man in his sixties with COVID-19, enrolled during active disease. Input material: peripheral blood. This chain uses TRBV19 with TRBJ2-7, with unresolved D. The DNA of the CDR3 is TGTGCCAGTAGTATAACAGATTCCTACGAGCAGTACTTC. Amino acids: CASSITDSYEQYF.